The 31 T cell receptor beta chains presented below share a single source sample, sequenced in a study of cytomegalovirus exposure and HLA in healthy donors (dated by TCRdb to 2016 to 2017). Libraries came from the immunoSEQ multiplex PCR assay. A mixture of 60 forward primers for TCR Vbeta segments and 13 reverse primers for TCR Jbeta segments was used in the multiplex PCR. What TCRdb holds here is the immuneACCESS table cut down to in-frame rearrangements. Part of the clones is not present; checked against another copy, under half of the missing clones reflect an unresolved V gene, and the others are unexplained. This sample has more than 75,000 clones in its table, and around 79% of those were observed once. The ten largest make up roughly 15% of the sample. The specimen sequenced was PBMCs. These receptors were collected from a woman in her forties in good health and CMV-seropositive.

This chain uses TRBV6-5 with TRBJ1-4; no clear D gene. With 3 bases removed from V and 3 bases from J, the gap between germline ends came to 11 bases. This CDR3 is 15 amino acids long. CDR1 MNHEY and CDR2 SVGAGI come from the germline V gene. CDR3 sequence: CASSYNAAANEKLFF. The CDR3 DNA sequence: TGTGCCAGCAGTTATAACGCGGCGGCTAATGAAAAACTGTTTTTT.

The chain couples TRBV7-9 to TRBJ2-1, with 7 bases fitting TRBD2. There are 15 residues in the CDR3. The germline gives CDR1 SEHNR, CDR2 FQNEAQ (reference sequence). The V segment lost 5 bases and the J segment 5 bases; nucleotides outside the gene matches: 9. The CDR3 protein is CASSPRLAIHNEQFF. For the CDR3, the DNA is TGTGCCAGCAGCCCCCGACTAGCTATCCACAATGAGCAGTTCTTC.

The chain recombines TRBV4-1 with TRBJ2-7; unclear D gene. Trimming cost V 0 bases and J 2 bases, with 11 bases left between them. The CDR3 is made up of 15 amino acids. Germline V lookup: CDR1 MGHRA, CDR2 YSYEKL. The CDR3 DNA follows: TGCGCCAGCAGCCAAGAGCCCCACAGAGCCTACGAGCAGTACTTC. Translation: CASSQEPHRAYEQYF.

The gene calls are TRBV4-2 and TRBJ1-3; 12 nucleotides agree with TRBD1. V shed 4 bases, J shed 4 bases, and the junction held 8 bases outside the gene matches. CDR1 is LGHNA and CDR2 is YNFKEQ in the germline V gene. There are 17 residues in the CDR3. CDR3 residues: CASSLPGTGGDGNTIYF. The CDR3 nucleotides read TGTGCCAGCAGCCTTCCCGGGACAGGGGGCGACGGAAACACCATATATTTT.

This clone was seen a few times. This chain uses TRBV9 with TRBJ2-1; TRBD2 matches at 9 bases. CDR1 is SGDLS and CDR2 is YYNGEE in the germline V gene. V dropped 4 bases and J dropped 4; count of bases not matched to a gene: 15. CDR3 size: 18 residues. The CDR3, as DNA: TGTGCCAGCAGCCTAGGATTCGGGACTAGCCAAATTTACAATGAGCAGTTCTTC. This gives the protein CASSLGFGTSQIYNEQFF.

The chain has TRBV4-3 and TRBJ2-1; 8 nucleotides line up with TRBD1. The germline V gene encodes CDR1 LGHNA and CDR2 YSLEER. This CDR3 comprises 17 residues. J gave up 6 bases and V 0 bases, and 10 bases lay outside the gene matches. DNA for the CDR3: TGCGCCAGCAGCCAAGAAGGTGGCAGGGGGCTAACCAATGAGCAGTTCTTC. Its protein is CASSQEGGRGLTNEQFF.

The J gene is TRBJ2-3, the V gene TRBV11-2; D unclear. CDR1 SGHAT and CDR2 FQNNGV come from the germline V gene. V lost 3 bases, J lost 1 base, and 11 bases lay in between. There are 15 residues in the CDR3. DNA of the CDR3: TGTGCCAGCAGCTTGTGGAGCAGACGCACAGATACGCAGTATTTT. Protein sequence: CASSLWSRRTDTQYF.

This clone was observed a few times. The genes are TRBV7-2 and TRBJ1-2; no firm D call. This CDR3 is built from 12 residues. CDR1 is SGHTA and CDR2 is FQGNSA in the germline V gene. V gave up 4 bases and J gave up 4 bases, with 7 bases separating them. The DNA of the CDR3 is TGTGCCAGCAGCTCGAAGCTCTATGGCTACACCTTC. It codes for CASSSKLYGYTF.

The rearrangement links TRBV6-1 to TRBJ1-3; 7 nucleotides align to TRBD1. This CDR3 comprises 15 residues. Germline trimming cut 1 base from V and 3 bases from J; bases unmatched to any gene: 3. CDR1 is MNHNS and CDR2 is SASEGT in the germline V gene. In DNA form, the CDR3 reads TGTGCCAGCAGTGAAGGACAGGGAGTTGGAAACACCATATATTTT. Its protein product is CASSEGQGVGNTIYF.

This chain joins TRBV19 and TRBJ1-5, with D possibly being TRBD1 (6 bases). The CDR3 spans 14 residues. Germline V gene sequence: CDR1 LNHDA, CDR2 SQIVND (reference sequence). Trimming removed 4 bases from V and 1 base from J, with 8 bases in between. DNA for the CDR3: TGTGCCAGTAGTAAAGGACAGAGCAATCAGCCCCAGCATTTT. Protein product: CASSKGQSNQPQHF. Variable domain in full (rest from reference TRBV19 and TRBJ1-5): DGGITQSPKYLFRKEGQNVTLSCEQNLNHDAMYWYRQDPGQGLRLIYYSQIVNDFQKGDIAEGYSVSREKKESFPLTVTSAQKNPTAFYLCASSKGQSNQPQHFGDGTRLSIL.

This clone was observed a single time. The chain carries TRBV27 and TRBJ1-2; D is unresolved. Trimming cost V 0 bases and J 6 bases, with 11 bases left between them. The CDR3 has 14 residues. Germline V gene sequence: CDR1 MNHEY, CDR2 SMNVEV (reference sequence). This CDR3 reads CASSLSAGYHGYTF. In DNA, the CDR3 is TGTGCCAGCAGTTTATCCGCAGGCTATCATGGCTACACCTTC.

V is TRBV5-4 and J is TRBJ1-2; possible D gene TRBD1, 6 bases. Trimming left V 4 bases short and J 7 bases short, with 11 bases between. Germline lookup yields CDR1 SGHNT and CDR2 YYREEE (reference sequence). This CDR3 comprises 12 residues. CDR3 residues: CASSEGHTGYTF. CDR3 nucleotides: TGTGCCAGCAGCGAGGGACATACTGGCTACACCTTC.

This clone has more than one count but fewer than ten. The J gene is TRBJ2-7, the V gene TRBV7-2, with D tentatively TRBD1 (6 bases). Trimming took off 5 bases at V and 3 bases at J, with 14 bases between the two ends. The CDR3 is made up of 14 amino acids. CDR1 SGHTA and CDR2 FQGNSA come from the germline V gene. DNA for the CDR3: TGTGCCAGCAGCCCTCGACAGGATAACTACGAGCAGTACTTC. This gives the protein CASSPRQDNYEQYF.

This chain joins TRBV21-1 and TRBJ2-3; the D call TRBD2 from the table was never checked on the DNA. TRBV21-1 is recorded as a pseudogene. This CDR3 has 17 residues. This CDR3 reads CASSKWELGKGPDTQYF. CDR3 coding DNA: TGTGCCAGCAGCAAGTGGGAGCTGGGGAAGGGCCCAGATACGCAGTATTTT.

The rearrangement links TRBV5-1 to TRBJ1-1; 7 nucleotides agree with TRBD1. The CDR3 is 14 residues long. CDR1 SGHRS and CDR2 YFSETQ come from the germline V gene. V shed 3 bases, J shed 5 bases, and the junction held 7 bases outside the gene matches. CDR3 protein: CASSSGGPVTEAFF. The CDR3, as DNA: TGCGCCAGCAGCTCAGGGGGTCCGGTGACTGAAGCTTTCTTT.

As DNA, the CDR3 is TGTGCCTGGAGTCCGGACAGGGGAGGCTTGTATGGAAACACCATATATTTT. Protein sequence: CAWSPDRGGLYGNTIYF. This rearrangement joins TRBV30 to TRBJ1-3; 9 bases are a match to TRBD1. The junction had 11 bases not matched to a gene; V was cut back by 2 bases and J by 3 bases. The CDR3 contains 17 residues. The V gene's germline CDR1 is GTSNPN and CDR2 SVGIG (reference sequence).

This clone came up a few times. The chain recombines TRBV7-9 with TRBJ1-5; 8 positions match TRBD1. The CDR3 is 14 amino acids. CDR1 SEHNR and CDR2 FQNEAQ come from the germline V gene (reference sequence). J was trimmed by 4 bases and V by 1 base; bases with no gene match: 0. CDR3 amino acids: CASSLGTGNQPQHF. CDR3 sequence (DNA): TGTGCCAGCAGCTTAGGGACAGGGAATCAGCCCCAGCATTTT.

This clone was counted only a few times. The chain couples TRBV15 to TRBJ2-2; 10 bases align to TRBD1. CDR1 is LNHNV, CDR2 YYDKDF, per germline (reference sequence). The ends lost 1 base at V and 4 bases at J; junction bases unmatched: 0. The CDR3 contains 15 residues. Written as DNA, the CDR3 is TGTGCCACCAGCAGAGGGGACAGGGGCACCGGGGAGCTGTTTTTT. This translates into CATSRGDRGTGELFF. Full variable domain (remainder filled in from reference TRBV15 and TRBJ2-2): DAMVIQNPRYQVTQFGKPVTLSCSQTLNHNVMYWYQQKSSQAPKLLFHYYDKDFNNEADTPDNFQSRRPNTSFCFLDIRSPGLGDTAMYLCATSRGDRGTGELFFGEGSRLTVL.

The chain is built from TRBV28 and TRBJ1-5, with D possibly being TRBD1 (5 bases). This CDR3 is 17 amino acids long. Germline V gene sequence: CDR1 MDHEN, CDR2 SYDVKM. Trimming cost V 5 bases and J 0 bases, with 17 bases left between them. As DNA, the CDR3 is TGTGCCAGCAGTCCCCTGACAGAACTGAATAGCAATCAGCCCCAGCATTTT. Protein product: CASSPLTELNSNQPQHF.

CDR3 sequence reads: CASSSAGAQGTQYF. CDR3 bases: TGCGCCAGCAGCTCGGCGGGGGCCCAGGGGACCCAGTACTTC. The chain joins TRBV5-1 to TRBJ2-5, with TRBD2 as a possible D gene (7 bases). This CDR3 spans 14 amino acids. Trimming left V 3 bases short and J 7 bases short, with 16 bases between. Germline loops: CDR1 SGHRS, CDR2 YFSETQ.

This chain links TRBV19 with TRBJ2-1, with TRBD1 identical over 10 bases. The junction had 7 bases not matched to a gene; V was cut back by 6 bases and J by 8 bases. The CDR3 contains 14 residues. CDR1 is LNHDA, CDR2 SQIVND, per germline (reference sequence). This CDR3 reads CASRRTGGFDEQFF. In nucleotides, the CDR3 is TGTGCCAGTAGGCGGACAGGGGGTTTCGATGAGCAGTTCTTC.

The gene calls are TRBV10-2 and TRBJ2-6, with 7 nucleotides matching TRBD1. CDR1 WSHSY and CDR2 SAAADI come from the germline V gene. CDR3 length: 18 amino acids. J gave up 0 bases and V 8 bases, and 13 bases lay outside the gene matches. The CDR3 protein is CASHGTVSIDSGANVLTF. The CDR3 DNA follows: TGCGCCAGCCACGGGACAGTCTCAATAGACTCTGGGGCCAACGTCCTGACTTTC.

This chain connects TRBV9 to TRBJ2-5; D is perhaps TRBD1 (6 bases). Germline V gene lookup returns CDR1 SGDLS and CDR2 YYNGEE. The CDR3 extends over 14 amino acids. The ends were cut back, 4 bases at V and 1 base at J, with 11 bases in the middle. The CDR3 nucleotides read TGTGCCAGCAGCCCCACAGGGACCCAAGAGACCCAGTACTTC. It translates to CASSPTGTQETQYF.

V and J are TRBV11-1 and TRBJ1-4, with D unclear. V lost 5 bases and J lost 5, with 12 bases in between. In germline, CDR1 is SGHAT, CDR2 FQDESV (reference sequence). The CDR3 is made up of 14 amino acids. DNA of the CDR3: TGTGCCAGCAGCCCTGGACTGTCGAATGAAAAACTGTTTTTT. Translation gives CASSPGLSNEKLFF.

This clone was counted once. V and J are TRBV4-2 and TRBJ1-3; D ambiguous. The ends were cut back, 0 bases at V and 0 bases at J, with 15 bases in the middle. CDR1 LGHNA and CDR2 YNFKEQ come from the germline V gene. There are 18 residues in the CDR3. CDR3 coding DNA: TGTGCCAGCAGCCAAGAGCTGGGCAGAATTGGCTCTGGAAACACCATATATTTT. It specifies CASSQELGRIGSGNTIYF.

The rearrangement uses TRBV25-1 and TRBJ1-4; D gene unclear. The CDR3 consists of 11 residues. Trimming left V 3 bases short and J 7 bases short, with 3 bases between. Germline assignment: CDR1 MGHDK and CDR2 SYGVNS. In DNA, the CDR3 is TGTGCCAGCAGTGACTCTGAAAAACTGTTTTTT. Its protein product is CASSDSEKLFF.

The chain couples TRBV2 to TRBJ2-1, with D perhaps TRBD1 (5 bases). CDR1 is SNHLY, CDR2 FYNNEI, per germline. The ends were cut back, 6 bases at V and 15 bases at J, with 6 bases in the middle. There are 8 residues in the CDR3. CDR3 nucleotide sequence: TGTGCCAGCAGCCAGGGGTTCTTC. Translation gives CASSQGFF. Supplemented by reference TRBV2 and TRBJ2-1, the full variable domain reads EPEVTQTPSHQVTQMGQEVILRCVPISNHLYFYWYRQILGQKVEFLVSFYNNEISEKSEIFDDQFSVERPDGSNFTLKIRSTKLEDSAMYFCASSQGFFGPGTRLTVL.

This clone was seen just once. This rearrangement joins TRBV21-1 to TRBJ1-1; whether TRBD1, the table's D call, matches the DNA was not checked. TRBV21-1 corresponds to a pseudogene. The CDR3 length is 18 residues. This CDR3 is CASSIRSSGAGARTEAFF. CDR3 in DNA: TGTGCCAGCAGCATTCGGTCCTCCGGCGCAGGGGCGCGTACTGAAGCTTTCTTT.

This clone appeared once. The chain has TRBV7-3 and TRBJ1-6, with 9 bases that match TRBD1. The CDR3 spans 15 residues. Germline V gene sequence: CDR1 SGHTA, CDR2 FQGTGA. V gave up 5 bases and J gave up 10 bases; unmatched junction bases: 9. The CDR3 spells CASSLRGTGRSPLHF. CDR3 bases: TGTGCCAGCAGCCTCCGTGGGACAGGGAGGTCACCCCTCCACTTT. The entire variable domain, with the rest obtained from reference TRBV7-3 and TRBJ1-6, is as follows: GAGVSQTPSNKVTEKGKYVELRCDPISGHTALYWYRQSLGQGPEFLIYFQGTGAADDSGLPNDRFFAVRPEGSVSTLKIQRTERGDSAVYLCASSLRGTGRSPLHFGNGTRLTVT.

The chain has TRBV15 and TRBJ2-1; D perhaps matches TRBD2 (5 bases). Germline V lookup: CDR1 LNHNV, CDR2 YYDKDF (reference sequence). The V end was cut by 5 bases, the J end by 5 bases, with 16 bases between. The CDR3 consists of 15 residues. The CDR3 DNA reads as TGTGCCACCAGCCCTCTAGGGCGGGCGAACAATGAGCAGTTCTTC. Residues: CATSPLGRANNEQFF.

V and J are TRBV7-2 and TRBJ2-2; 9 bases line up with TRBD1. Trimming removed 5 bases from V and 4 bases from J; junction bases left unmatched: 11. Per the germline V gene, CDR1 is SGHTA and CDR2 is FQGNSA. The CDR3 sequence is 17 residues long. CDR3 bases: TGTGCCAGCAGCGTACGTTCCGGGACAGGGAGCACCGGGGAGCTGTTTTTT. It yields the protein CASSVRSGTGSTGELFF.